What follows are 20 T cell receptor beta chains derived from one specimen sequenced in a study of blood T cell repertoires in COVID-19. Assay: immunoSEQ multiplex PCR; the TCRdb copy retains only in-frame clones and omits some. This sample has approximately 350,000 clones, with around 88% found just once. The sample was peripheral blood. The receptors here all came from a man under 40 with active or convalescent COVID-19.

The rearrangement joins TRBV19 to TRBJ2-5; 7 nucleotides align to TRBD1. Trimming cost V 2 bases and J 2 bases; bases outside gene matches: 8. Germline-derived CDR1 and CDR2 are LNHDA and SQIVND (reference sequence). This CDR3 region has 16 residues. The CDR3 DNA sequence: TGTGCCAGTAGTATACGGACAGGCCTAACGCAAGAGACCCAGTACTTC. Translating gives CASSIRTGLTQETQYF.

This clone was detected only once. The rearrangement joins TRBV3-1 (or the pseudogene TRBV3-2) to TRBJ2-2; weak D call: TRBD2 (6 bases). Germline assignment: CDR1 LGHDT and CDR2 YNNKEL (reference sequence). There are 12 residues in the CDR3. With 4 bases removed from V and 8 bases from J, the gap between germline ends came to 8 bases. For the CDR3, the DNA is TGTGCCAGCAGCCCCCGGGGGGGGGAGCTGTTTTTT. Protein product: CASSPRGGELFF.

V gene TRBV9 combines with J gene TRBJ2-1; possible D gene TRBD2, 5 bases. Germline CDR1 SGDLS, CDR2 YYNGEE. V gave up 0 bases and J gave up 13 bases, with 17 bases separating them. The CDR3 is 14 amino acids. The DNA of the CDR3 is TGTGCCAGCAGCGTAGGGGAGCGGACCAGAGCCCAGTTCTTC. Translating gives CASSVGERTRAQFF.

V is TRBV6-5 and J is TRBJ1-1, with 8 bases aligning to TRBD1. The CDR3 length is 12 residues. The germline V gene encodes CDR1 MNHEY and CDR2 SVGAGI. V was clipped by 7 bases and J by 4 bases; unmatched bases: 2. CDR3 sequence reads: CASKQGGTEAFF. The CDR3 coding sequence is TGTGCCAGCAAACAGGGGGGCACTGAAGCTTTCTTT.

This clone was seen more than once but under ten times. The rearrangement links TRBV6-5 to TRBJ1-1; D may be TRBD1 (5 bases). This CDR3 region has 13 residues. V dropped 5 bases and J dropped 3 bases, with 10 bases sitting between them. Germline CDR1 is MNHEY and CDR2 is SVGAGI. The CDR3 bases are TGTGCCAGCAGTCTCTCGGGGGACACTGAAGCTTTCTTT. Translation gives CASSLSGDTEAFF.

This CDR3 reads CASSELTPGVGEAFF. The CDR3 nucleotides read TGTGCCAGCAGTGAATTAACGCCCGGAGTCGGGGAAGCTTTCTTT. The gene calls are TRBV25-1 and TRBJ1-1; D gene ambiguous. V was pared by 1 base and J by 8 bases, with 17 bases between. This CDR3 comprises 15 residues. Germline loops: CDR1 MGHDK, CDR2 SYGVNS.

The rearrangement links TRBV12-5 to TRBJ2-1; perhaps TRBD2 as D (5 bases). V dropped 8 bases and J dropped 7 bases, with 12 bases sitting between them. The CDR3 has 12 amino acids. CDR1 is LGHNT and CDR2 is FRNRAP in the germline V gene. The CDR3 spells CASTGSWNEQFF. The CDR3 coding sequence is TGTGCTAGTACGGGGTCCTGGAATGAGCAGTTCTTC.

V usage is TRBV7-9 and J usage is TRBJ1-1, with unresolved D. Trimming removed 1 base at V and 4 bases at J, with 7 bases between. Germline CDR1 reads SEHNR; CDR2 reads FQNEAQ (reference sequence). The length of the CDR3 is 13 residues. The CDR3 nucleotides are TGTGCCAGCAGCTTAGAGCCTACCACTGAAGCTTTCTTT. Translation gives CASSLEPTTEAFF.

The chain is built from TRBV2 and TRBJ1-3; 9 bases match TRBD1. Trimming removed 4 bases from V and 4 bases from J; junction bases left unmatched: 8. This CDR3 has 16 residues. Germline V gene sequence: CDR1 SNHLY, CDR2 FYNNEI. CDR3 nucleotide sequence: TGTGCCAGCAGTGGAGAGCCGGGGACAGGGGGAAACACCATATATTTT. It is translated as CASSGEPGTGGNTIYF. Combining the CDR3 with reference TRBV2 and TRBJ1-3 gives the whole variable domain EPEVTQTPSHQVTQMGQEVILRCVPISNHLYFYWYRQILGQKVEFLVSFYNNEISEKSEIFDDQFSVERPDGSNFTLKIRSTKLEDSAMYFCASSGEPGTGGNTIYFGEGSWLTVV.

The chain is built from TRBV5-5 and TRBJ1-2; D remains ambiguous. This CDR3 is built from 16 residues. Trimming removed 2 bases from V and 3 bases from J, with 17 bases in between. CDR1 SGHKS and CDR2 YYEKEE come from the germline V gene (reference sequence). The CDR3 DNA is TGTGCCAGCAGCTTTGCCTCGGGGAGCGCGGACTATGGCTACACCTTC. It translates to CASSFASGSADYGYTF.

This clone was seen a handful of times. The CDR3 coding sequence is TGTGCCAGCAGGTCGGGGATGGCTAACTATGGCTACACCTTC. Translation gives CASRSGMANYGYTF. V is TRBV2 and J is TRBJ1-2; D unresolved. The CDR3 extends over 14 amino acids. The V gene's germline CDR1 is SNHLY and CDR2 FYNNEI. The ends were cut back, 6 bases at V and 0 bases at J, with 11 bases in the middle.

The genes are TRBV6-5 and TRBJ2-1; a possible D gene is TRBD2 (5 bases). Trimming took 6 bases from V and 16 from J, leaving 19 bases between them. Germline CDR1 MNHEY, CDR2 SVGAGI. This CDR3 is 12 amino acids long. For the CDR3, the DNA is TGTGCCAGCAGGAATCCGGGTCAGGAGGACTTCTTC. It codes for CASRNPGQEDFF.

The CDR3 here is CASSAGSGTEAFF. The CDR3 DNA is TGCGCCAGCAGCGCGGGATCGGGGACTGAAGCTTTCTTT. This chain uses TRBV5-1 with TRBJ1-1, with no clear D. From germline, CDR1 is SGHRS and CDR2 YFSETQ. V gave up 4 bases and J gave up 5 bases, with 12 bases separating them. The length of the CDR3 is 13 residues.

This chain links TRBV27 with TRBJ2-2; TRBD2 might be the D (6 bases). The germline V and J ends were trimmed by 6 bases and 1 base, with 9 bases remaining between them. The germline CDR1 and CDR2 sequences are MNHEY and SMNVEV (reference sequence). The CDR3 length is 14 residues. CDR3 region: CASRRGGNTGELFF. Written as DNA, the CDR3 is TGTGCCAGCAGGAGGGGAGGGAACACCGGGGAGCTGTTTTTT.

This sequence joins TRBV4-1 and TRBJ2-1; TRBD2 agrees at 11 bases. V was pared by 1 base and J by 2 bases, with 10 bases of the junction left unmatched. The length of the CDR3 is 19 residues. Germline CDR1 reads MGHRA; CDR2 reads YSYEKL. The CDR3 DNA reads TGCGCCAGCAGCCAAGGAAGGCTAGCGGGAGGAAATCCCTACAATGAGCAGTTCTTC. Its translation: CASSQGRLAGGNPYNEQFF.

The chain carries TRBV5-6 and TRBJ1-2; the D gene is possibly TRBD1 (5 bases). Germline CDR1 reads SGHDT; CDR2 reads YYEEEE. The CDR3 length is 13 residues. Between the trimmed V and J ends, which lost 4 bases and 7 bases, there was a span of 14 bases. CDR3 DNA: TGTGCCAGCAGCCCCACGGGGGTGGCTGGCTACACCTTC. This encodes CASSPTGVAGYTF.

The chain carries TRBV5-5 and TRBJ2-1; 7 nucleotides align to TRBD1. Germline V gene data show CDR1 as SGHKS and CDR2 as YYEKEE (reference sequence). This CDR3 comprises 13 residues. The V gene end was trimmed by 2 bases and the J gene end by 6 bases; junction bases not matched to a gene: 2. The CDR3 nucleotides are TGTGCCAGCAGCTTAGGGACAGTCAATGAGCAGTTCTTC. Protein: CASSLGTVNEQFF.

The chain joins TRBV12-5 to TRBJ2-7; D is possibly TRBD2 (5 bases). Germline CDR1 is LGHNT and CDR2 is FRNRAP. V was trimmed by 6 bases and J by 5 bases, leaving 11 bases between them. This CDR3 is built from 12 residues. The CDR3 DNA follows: TGTGCTAGTGGCCACGGGGTCAACGAGCAGTACTTC. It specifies CASGHGVNEQYF.

The CDR3 nucleotides read TGTGCCAGCAGCCAAGCCTTCACAGATACGCAGTATTTT. Amino acid sequence: CASSQAFTDTQYF. The chain combines TRBV3-1 (or the pseudogene TRBV3-2) with TRBJ2-3, with D uncertain. CDR3 length equals 13 residues. Germline CDR1 LGHDT, CDR2 YNNKEL (reference sequence). V lost 1 base, J lost 2 bases, and 4 bases lay in between.

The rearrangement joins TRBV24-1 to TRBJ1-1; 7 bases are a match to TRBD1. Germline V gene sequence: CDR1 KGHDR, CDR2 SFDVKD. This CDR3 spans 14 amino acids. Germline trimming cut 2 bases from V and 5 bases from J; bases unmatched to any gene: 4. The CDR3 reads CATSDWDSPTEAFF. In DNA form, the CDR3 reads TGTGCCACCAGTGATTGGGACAGTCCAACTGAAGCTTTCTTT.